The 18 T cell receptor beta chains listed next were all sequenced from one sample in a study of technical replicates of blood from a few donors. The assay was immunoSEQ multiplex PCR, and TCRdb's table has in-frame clones only and misses some. The sample lists 59,000 or so clones, approximately 92% occurring once. Material for sequencing was PBMCs. Source of these receptors: a human donor in good health. Some clones in this sample may be carry-over from other donors' samples.

CDR3 residues: CASSLHGGGLNYGYTF. Here the CDR3 DNA reads TGTGCCAGCAGCCTCCATGGCGGGGGGCTTAACTATGGCTACACCTTC. The J gene is TRBJ1-2, the V gene TRBV5-5; D possibly corresponds to TRBD1 (6 bases). Looked up from germline, CDR1 is SGHKS and CDR2 is YYEKEE (reference sequence). The CDR3 loop spans 16 amino acids. The V end lost 4 bases, the J end lost 1 base, and 17 bases lay between the germline ends.

The V and J genes are TRBV5-1 and TRBJ1-1; TRBD1 matches 7 bases. Trimming cost V 0 bases and J 6 bases; bases outside gene matches: 5. The CDR3 runs to 14 residues. Germline CDR1 SGHRS, CDR2 YFSETQ. CDR3 coding DNA: TGCGCCAGCAGCTTGGGACAGGGTTTTCCTGAAGCTTTCTTT. This translates into CASSLGQGFPEAFF.

The chain combines TRBV15 with TRBJ2-3; 11 bases line up with TRBD2. This CDR3 spans 15 amino acids. Per the germline V gene, CDR1 is LNHNV and CDR2 is YYDKDF (reference sequence). J lost 6 bases, V lost 5 bases, and 7 bases had no gene match. CDR3 DNA sequence: TGTGCCACCAGCCATAGCGGGGGGGCCGCCGATACGCAGTATTTT. Translation: CATSHSGGAADTQYF.

The chain employs TRBV11-2 and TRBJ2-2; 7 positions agree with TRBD1. CDR1 is SGHAT and CDR2 is FQNNGV in the germline V gene. CDR3 length: 17 amino acids. Trimming at V came to 5 bases and at J to 2 bases, leaving 11 bases not matched to a gene. The CDR3, as DNA: TGTGCCAGCAGCCGGCGATTGGGGACAGAAAACACCGGGGAGCTGTTTTTT. The encoded protein is CASSRRLGTENTGELFF. The full variable domain, rest sourced from reference TRBV11-2 and TRBJ2-2, is EAGVAQSPRYKIIEKRQSVAFWCNPISGHATLYWYQQILGQGPKLLIQFQNNGVVDDSQLPKDRFSAERLKGVDSTLKIQPAKLEDSAVYLCASSRRLGTENTGELFFGEGSRLTVL.

The gene calls are TRBV10-2 and TRBJ2-5, with D perhaps TRBD2 (6 bases). The CDR3 spans 13 residues. Germline CDR1 and CDR2: WSHSY and SAAADI. Trimming cost V 6 bases and J 2 bases, with 10 bases left between them. CDR3 in amino acids: CASRGEVQETQYF. The DNA of the CDR3 is TGCGCCAGCAGGGGGGAGGTACAAGAGACCCAGTACTTC.

The table lists this clone with a count of one. The chain joins TRBV6-1 to TRBJ1-2; 8 bases agree with TRBD1. Germline-derived CDR1 and CDR2 are MNHNS and SASEGT. After removal of 1 base from V and 6 bases from J, the junction contained 19 bases not matched to a gene. The CDR3 is made up of 19 amino acids. CDR3 sequence: CASSEGVRATGGRLHGYTF. The CDR3 coding sequence is TGTGCCAGCAGTGAAGGGGTACGGGCCACAGGGGGAAGGCTCCATGGCTACACCTTC.

The V gene is TRBV2, the J gene TRBJ2-1, with D unclear. Germline-derived CDR1 and CDR2 are SNHLY and FYNNEI. V was trimmed by 0 bases and J by 9 bases, leaving 12 bases between them. This CDR3 has 14 residues. CDR3 bases: TGTGCCAGCAGTGAAGCGCGGAGTATCAGTGAGCAGTTCTTC. As protein: CASSEARSISEQFF.

The gene calls are TRBV10-3 and TRBJ1-2; weak D call: TRBD1 (5 bases). CDR3 length: 15 amino acids. Germline-derived CDR1 and CDR2 are ENHRY and SYGVKD. Trimming cost V 5 bases and J 0 bases, with 13 bases left between them. The DNA for the CDR3 is TGTGCCATCAGTTTTGACAGTCAAGCTAACTATGGCTACACCTTC. Translation: CAISFDSQANYGYTF.

This chain connects TRBV15 to TRBJ2-7; D is perhaps TRBD1 (6 bases). Trimming took off 6 bases at V and 4 bases at J, with 13 bases between the two ends. The CDR3 sequence is 13 residues long. Germline V CDR1 and CDR2: LNHNV, YYDKDF (reference sequence). CDR3 DNA: TGTGCCACCAGGGGACATGAGGGTTACGAGCAGTACTTC. This gives the protein CATRGHEGYEQYF.

The chain links TRBV5-1 to TRBJ2-7, with a weak D call TRBD2 (6 bases). The germline gives CDR1 SGHRS, CDR2 YFSETQ. The CDR3 extends over 15 amino acids. The V and J ends lost 0 bases and 2 bases respectively, with 12 bases between them. The chain's CDR3 is CASSLVPGVTYEQYF. CDR3 nucleotides: TGCGCCAGCAGCTTGGTTCCGGGAGTGACCTACGAGCAGTACTTC.

The chain combines TRBV7-2 with TRBJ2-1; 9 nucleotides match TRBD2. CDR1 and CDR2 from the germline V gene are SGHTA and FQGNSA. Trimming at V came to 3 bases and at J to 9 bases, leaving 12 bases not matched to a gene. The CDR3 consists of 16 residues. As DNA, the CDR3 is TGTGCCAGCAGCTTGGCCGGGACTAGCATTTGGGGTGAGCAGTTCTTC. As protein: CASSLAGTSIWGEQFF.

Here the CDR3 DNA reads TGCAGCGTTTGGATGGAGGCTGACGGCTACACCTTC. It yields the protein CSVWMEADGYTF. The V gene is TRBV29-1, the J gene TRBJ1-2; D unclear. Deletions cut 5 bases from V and 8 bases from J, with 15 bases between. This CDR3 region has 12 residues. The germline V gene encodes CDR1 SQVTM and CDR2 ANQGSEA.

This sequence joins TRBV5-1 and TRBJ2-2, with 7 bases aligning to TRBD1. There are 14 residues in the CDR3. With V trimmed by 7 bases and J by 4 bases, 7 bases remained unmatched. Germline CDR1 SGHRS, CDR2 YFSETQ. CDR3 loop: CASSRDSTTGELFF. CDR3 DNA: TGCGCCAGCTCAAGGGACAGTACCACCGGGGAGCTGTTTTTT.

V is TRBV30 and J is TRBJ2-2; D call uncertain. The CDR3 length is 11 residues. With 3 bases removed from V and 6 bases from J, the gap between germline ends came to 5 bases. CDR1 GTSNPN and CDR2 SVGIG come from the germline V gene (reference sequence). The CDR3 DNA follows: TGTGCCTGGAGGGGCCCCGGGGAGCTGTTTTTT. It translates to CAWRGPGELFF. The entire variable domain, with the rest obtained from reference TRBV30 and TRBJ2-2, is as follows: SQTIHQWPATLVQPVGSPLSLECTVEGTSNPNLYWYRQAAGRGLQLLFYSVGIGQISSEVPQNLSASRPQDRQFILSSKKLLLSDSGFYLCAWRGPGELFFGEGSRLTVL.

This chain uses TRBV10-3 with TRBJ2-1, with 12 bases aligning to TRBD2. In germline, CDR1 is ENHRY, CDR2 SYGVKD. The CDR3 totals 18 residues. V gave up 2 bases and J gave up 1 base; unmatched junction bases: 6. In nucleotides, the CDR3 is TGTGCCATCAGTGAGAGACTAGCGGGGGTGGGGTCCTACAATGAGCAGTTCTTC. Translated, it gives CAISERLAGVGSYNEQFF.

This rearrangement joins TRBV5-6 to TRBJ2-5; 13 nucleotides agree with TRBD2. Trimming cost V 3 bases and J 0 bases; bases outside gene matches: 8. Germline CDR1 and CDR2: SGHDT and YYEEEE. The CDR3 has 18 residues. Here the CDR3 reads CASSWGLAGQWYQETQYF. CDR3 bases: TGTGCCAGCAGCTGGGGACTAGCGGGGCAATGGTACCAAGAGACCCAGTACTTC.

The V gene is TRBV5-1, the J gene TRBJ2-7; tentatively, D is TRBD1 (5 bases). Between the trimmed V and J ends, which lost 0 bases and 5 bases, there was a span of 18 bases. This CDR3 has 16 amino acids. From germline, CDR1 is SGHRS and CDR2 YFSETQ. CDR3 in amino acids: CASSLAPAEGVNEQYF. The CDR3, as DNA: TGCGCCAGCAGCTTGGCTCCGGCGGAAGGGGTGAACGAGCAGTACTTC.

This chain connects TRBV15 to TRBJ2-6; a weak D match, TRBD1 (5 bases). Germline loops: CDR1 LNHNV, CDR2 YYDKDF (reference sequence). This CDR3 contains 17 residues. Between the trimmed V and J ends, which lost 3 bases and 0 bases, there was a span of 12 bases. Here the CDR3 DNA reads TGTGCCACCAGCAGGGCCGACACAGGCTCTGGGGCCAACGTCCTGACTTTC. It specifies CATSRADTGSGANVLTF.